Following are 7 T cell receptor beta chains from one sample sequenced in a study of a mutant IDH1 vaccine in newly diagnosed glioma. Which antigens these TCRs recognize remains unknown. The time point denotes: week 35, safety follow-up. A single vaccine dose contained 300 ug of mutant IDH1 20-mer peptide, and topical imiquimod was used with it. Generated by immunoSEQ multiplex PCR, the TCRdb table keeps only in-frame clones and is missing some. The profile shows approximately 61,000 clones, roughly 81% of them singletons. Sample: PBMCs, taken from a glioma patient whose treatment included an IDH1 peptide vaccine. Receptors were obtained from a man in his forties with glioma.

The CDR3 sequence: CASSLRTGGHEQYF. The CDR3, as DNA: TGTGCCAGCTCACTAAGGACAGGGGGACACGAGCAGTACTTC. The chain has TRBV18 and TRBJ2-7; TRBD1 agrees at 10 bases. The trim removed 4 bases at V and 5 bases at J, leaving 5 bases unmatched. Germline V gives CDR1 KGHSH, CDR2 LQKENI. CDR3 size: 14 residues.

CDR3 sequence (DNA): TGTGCCAGCAGTCCGCGACTAGCGGGGGGGCCATTCTTTAACAATGAGCAGTTCTTC. Encoded protein: CASSPRLAGGPFFNNEQFF. The V call is TRBV27, the J call TRBJ2-1; 14 bases are a match to TRBD2. The CDR3 is 19 amino acids. V was clipped by 5 bases and J by 5 bases; unmatched bases: 14. The germline V gene has CDR1 MNHEY and CDR2 SMNVEV (reference sequence).

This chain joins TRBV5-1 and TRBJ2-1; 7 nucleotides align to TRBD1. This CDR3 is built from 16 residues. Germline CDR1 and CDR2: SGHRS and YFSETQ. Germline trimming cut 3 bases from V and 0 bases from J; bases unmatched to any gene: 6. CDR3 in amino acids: CASSSKDRSSYNEQFF. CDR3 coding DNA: TGCGCCAGCAGCTCAAAGGACAGGAGCTCCTACAATGAGCAGTTCTTC.

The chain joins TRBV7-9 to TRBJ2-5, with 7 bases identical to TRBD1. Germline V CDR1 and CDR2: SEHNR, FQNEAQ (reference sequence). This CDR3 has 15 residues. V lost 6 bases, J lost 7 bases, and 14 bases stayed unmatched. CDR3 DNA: TGTGCCAGCAGTCATGCGGTAGGGGGCTTTGTGACCCAGTACTTC. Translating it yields CASSHAVGGFVTQYF.

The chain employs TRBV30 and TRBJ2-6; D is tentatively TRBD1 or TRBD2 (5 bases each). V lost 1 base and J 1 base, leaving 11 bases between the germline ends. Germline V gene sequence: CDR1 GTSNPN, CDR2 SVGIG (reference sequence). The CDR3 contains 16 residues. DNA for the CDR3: TGTGCCTGGAGTGAGGGGACGACGTCTGGGGCCAACGTCCTGACTTTC. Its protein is CAWSEGTTSGANVLTF.

CDR3 protein: CASSLEGGGTDTQYF. The CDR3 region has the DNA TGTGCCAGCAGCTTGGAGGGGGGTGGCACAGATACGCAGTATTTT. The rearrangement joins TRBV5-8 to TRBJ2-3; the D gene could be TRBD1 or TRBD2 (6 bases each). Deletions cut 0 bases from V and 1 base from J, with 9 bases between. Germline assignment: CDR1 SGHTS and CDR2 YDEGEE. The CDR3 length is 15 residues.

The CDR3 reads CASSPWTRSTDTQYF. The CDR3 nucleotides read TGTGCCAGCAGTCCGTGGACTAGAAGCACAGATACGCAGTATTTT. The rearrangement links TRBV14 to TRBJ2-3, with TRBD2 matching 7 bases. The CDR3 spans 15 residues. The germline V gene has CDR1 SGHDN and CDR2 FVKESK. V gave up 6 bases and J gave up 0 bases; unmatched junction bases: 6.